The clone carrying this T cell receptor (beta chain) is a singleton in its sample. In the study's own analysis: Reference gene primer amplification yielded estimated nucleated cell counts. Here immunoSEQ multiplex PCR was the method, and the copy in TCRdb shows in-frame clones only, minus some. That table supplies the V and J calls and clone size; D and trimming were determined from the DNA. The table includes about 240,000 clones, roughly four fifths detected once. This sample was included in a study of blood T cell repertoires in COVID-19. Study summary: Samples representing acute and convalescent COVID-19 were sourced from the United States, Italy and Spain. T cells, B-cell-depleted T cells, or PBMCs supplied cDNA or gDNA.

The V and J ends lost 1 base and 1 base, in that order; junction bases with no gene match: 5. The CDR3 is 16 amino acids. CDR1 is KGHSH and CDR2 is LQKENI in the germline V gene. The chain links TRBV18 to TRBJ2-5; 8 bases fit TRBD2. The sequenced sample consisted of peripheral blood. This receptor was taken from a woman in her seventies with acute or convalescent COVID-19. CDR3 region: CASSPQAGGVQETQYF. CDR3 DNA: TGTGCCAGCTCACCACAGGCGGGGGGCGTCCAAGAGACCCAGTACTTC. Complete variable domain (other parts from reference TRBV18 and TRBJ2-5): NAGVMQNPRHLVRRRGQEARLRCSPMKGHSHVYWYRQLPEEGLKFMVYLQKENIIDESGMPKERFSAEFPKEGPSILRIQQVVRGDSAAYFCASSPQAGGVQETQYFGPGTRLLVL.